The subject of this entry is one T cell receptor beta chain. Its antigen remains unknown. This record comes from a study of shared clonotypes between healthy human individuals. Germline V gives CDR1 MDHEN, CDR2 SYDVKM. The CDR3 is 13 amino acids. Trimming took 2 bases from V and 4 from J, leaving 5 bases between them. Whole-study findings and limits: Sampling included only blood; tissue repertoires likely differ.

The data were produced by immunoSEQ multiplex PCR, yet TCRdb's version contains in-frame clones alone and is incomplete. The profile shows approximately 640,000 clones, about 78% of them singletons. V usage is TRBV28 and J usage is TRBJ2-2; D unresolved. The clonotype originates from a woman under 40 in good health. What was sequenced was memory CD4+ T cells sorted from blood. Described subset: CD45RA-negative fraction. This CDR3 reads CASSLPATGELFF. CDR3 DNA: TGTGCCAGCAGTTTACCGGCCACCGGGGAGCTGTTTTTT.